Shown below are 30 T cell receptor beta chains from a single sample sequenced in a study of blood T cell repertoires in COVID-19. TCRdb's copy holds only in-frame clones and misses some; the assay was immunoSEQ multiplex PCR. The table lists 150,000 or so clones, 70% to 85% of them singletons. Sequencing used peripheral blood. These receptors all stem from a man in his fifties or sixties who had recovered from COVID-19.

V and J are TRBV3-1 (or the pseudogene TRBV3-2) and TRBJ2-7, with no clear D. CDR1 is LGHDT, CDR2 YNNKEL, per germline (reference sequence). The CDR3 length is 13 residues. With 1 base removed from V and 6 bases from J, the gap between germline ends came to 10 bases. The CDR3 protein is CASSQGLVFEQYF. Here the CDR3 DNA reads TGTGCCAGCAGCCAAGGACTGGTTTTCGAGCAGTACTTC.

In this sample, this clone turned up once. This chain connects TRBV11-3 to TRBJ2-3; tentatively, D is TRBD2 (6 bases). Per the germline V gene, CDR1 is SGHNT and CDR2 is YENEEA. The CDR3 has 16 residues. CDR3 amino acids: CAQPLPRDSSTDTQYF. CDR3 sequence (DNA): TGTGCTCAACCCCTCCCCAGGGACTCTAGCACAGATACGCAGTATTTT. Full variable domain (rest looked up from reference TRBV11-3 and TRBJ2-3): EAGVVQSPRYKIIEKKQPVAFWCNPISGHNTLYWYLQNLGQGPELLIRYENEEAVDDSQLPKDRFSAERLKGVDSTLKIQPAELGDSAVYLCAQPLPRDSSTDTQYFGPGTRLTVL.

J is TRBJ2-5 and V is TRBV29-1; TRBD2 aligns across 14 bases. With 3 bases clipped from V and 0 bases from J, the junction kept 9 bases outside the gene matches. CDR3 length equals 18 residues. Germline loops: CDR1 SQVTM, CDR2 ANQGSEA. In DNA, the CDR3 is TGCAGCGTTGATGGGGTCCCGGGACTAGCGGGGGACCAAGAGACCCAGTACTTC. It codes for CSVDGVPGLAGDQETQYF.

This clone is a singleton in its sample. The chain links TRBV27 to TRBJ2-1; 9 bases align to TRBD1. This CDR3 has 14 residues. V lost 6 bases, J lost 5 bases, and 5 bases stayed unmatched. Germline V gives CDR1 MNHEY, CDR2 SMNVEV (reference sequence). The CDR3, as DNA: TGTGCCAGCAGGTTGGACAGGGGTCACAATGAGCAGTTCTTC. Protein product: CASRLDRGHNEQFF.

This clone was recorded a few times. This sequence joins TRBV29-1 and TRBJ2-7; 7 nucleotides agree with TRBD1. Germline trimming cut 5 bases from V and 2 bases from J; bases unmatched to any gene: 12. CDR3 length: 15 residues. The V gene's germline CDR1 is SQVTM and CDR2 ANQGSEA. The CDR3 bases are TGCAGCGTTAAAGTAGGGCAGGGGGAAACCTACGAGCAGTACTTC. Protein product: CSVKVGQGETYEQYF.

The genes are TRBV19 and TRBJ1-3; 7 nucleotides match TRBD1. The CDR3 spans 15 residues. V shed 4 bases and J 0 bases; nucleotides not matched to a gene: 3. CDR1 and CDR2 (germline): LNHDA, SQIVND (reference sequence). The CDR3 region has the DNA TGTGCCAGTAGTAGCGGGACAGACTCTGGAAACACCATATATTTT. Residues: CASSSGTDSGNTIYF.

This chain joins TRBV7-2 and TRBJ2-7, with D perhaps matching TRBD1 (6 bases). Germline CDR1 and CDR2: SGHTA and FQGNSA. V lost 2 bases, J lost 2 bases, and 16 bases lay in between. The CDR3 loop spans 16 amino acids. Here the CDR3 DNA reads TGTGCCAGCAGCTTAAAGACAGGAACACTTCCCTACGAGCAGTACTTC. It specifies CASSLKTGTLPYEQYF.

The chain joins TRBV4-2 to TRBJ2-5; tentative D call: TRBD2 (6 bases). Trimming stripped 2 bases from V and 4 bases from J, with 14 bases between. Germline V gives CDR1 LGHNA, CDR2 YNFKEQ. This CDR3 comprises 15 residues. This CDR3 reads CASSQRPSEGETQYF. For the CDR3, the DNA is TGTGCCAGCAGCCAACGCCCTTCGGAGGGAGAGACCCAGTACTTC.

This clone occurred once. The rearrangement uses TRBV6-5 and TRBJ1-2; possible D gene TRBD1, 5 bases. Germline values: CDR1 MNHEY, CDR2 SVGAGI. The CDR3 contains 15 residues. Deletions cut 4 bases from V and 8 bases from J, with 20 bases between. CDR3 bases: TGTGCCAGCAGTTTCACACGACAGCCAGGGTGGGGCTACACCTTC. Amino acids: CASSFTRQPGWGYTF.

The rearrangement joins TRBV10-3 to TRBJ2-4; maybe TRBD2 (7 bases). There are 16 residues in the CDR3. The V gene's germline CDR1 is ENHRY and CDR2 SYGVKD. Trimming took off 5 bases at V and 0 bases at J, with 14 bases between the two ends. CDR3 amino acids: CAISQGGALAKNIQYF. In DNA form, the CDR3 reads TGTGCCATCAGTCAAGGGGGGGCGTTAGCCAAAAACATTCAGTACTTC.

The V call is TRBV12-3 or TRBV12-4, the J call TRBJ1-2, with a possible D match to TRBD1 (5 bases). The CDR3 runs 13 residues. The ends were cut back, 3 bases at V and 2 bases at J, with 7 bases in the middle. CDR3 amino acids: CASSLNRNYGYTF. The CDR3 bases are TGTGCCAGCAGTTTGAACAGGAACTATGGCTACACCTTC.

This clone turned up a few times. The chain has TRBV4-3 and TRBJ1-4; D gene ambiguous. V dropped 2 bases and J dropped 8 bases, with 12 bases sitting between them. CDR3 size: 14 residues. CDR1 is LGHNA, CDR2 YSLEER, per germline. The CDR3 sequence: CASSQQRGNEKLFF. CDR3 nucleotides: TGCGCCAGCAGCCAACAACGGGGAAACGAAAAACTGTTTTTT.

The CDR3 DNA sequence: TGTGCCAGCAGCCCACAGGGTGGTAATACTGAAGCTTTCTTT. It specifies CASSPQGGNTEAFF. V gene TRBV7-3 combines with J gene TRBJ1-1; a possible D gene is TRBD1 (6 bases). The CDR3 sequence is 14 residues long. Germline V gene data show CDR1 as SGHTA and CDR2 as FQGTGA. The V end was cut by 5 bases, the J end by 5 bases, with 15 bases between.

This clone showed up just once. The gene calls are TRBV12-3 or TRBV12-4 and TRBJ1-1; no clear D gene. The CDR3 length is 12 residues. With 8 bases removed from V and 6 bases from J, the gap between germline ends came to 13 bases. CDR3 region: CASARRDSEAFF. CDR3 DNA: TGTGCCAGCGCAAGGAGAGATTCTGAAGCTTTCTTT.

The sample holds one count of this clone. The genes are TRBV24-1 and TRBJ1-5; TRBD1 is a possible D gene (6 bases). The V gene's germline CDR1 is KGHDR and CDR2 SFDVKD. The ends were cut back, 9 bases at V and 7 bases at J, with 12 bases in the middle. This CDR3 region has 12 residues. CDR3 nucleotides: TGTGCCACCCGGGGGGCATGGCAGCCCCAGCATTTT. It encodes CATRGAWQPQHF.

This clone came up once. This sequence joins TRBV10-3 and TRBJ2-5; 9 nucleotides match TRBD1. The CDR3 covers 15 residues. Germline V gene data show CDR1 as ENHRY and CDR2 as SYGVKD. V shed 6 bases and J 5 bases; nucleotides not matched to a gene: 10. The CDR3 reads CAISWLTGGGETQYF. DNA of the CDR3: TGTGCCATCAGCTGGTTAACAGGGGGCGGCGAGACCCAGTACTTC.

This clone was detected once. The chain links TRBV3-1 (or the pseudogene TRBV3-2) to TRBJ2-5; the D gene is possibly TRBD2 (6 bases). The V end was cut by 3 bases, the J end by 5 bases, with 16 bases between. Germline values: CDR1 LGHDT, CDR2 YNNKEL (reference sequence). The CDR3 extends over 15 amino acids. This CDR3 is CASSQTGLPRETQYF. DNA for the CDR3: TGTGCCAGCAGCCAGACGGGACTCCCCCGGGAGACCCAGTACTTC.

This clone was seen repeatedly, ten times or more. This rearrangement joins TRBV10-3 to TRBJ2-5; the D gene is possibly TRBD2 (5 bases). This CDR3 is built from 13 residues. Per germline, CDR1 ENHRY and CDR2 SYGVKD. Deletions cut 10 bases from V and 4 bases from J, with 16 bases between. The DNA for the CDR3 is TGTGCCACCGGGGAAAGGTCAGGAGAGACCCAGTACTTC. Translation: CATGERSGETQYF.

This rearrangement joins TRBV7-8 to TRBJ2-1; D remains unclear. CDR3 length: 11 residues. Between the trimmed V and J ends, which lost 4 bases and 9 bases, there was a span of 7 bases. CDR1 and CDR2 from the germline V gene are SGHVS and FQNEAQ. The CDR3: CASSSTPEQFF. The CDR3 DNA follows: TGTGCCAGCAGCTCAACACCTGAGCAGTTCTTC.

V and J are TRBV5-6 and TRBJ1-5; 9 positions match TRBD1. The V and J ends lost 4 bases and 1 base, in that order; junction bases with no gene match: 0. CDR3 length: 14 amino acids. Germline loops: CDR1 SGHDT, CDR2 YYEEEE. Written as DNA, the CDR3 is TGTGCCAGCAGCGGGACAGGGAGCAATCAGCCCCAGCATTTT. Residues: CASSGTGSNQPQHF.

The chain couples TRBV3-1 (or the pseudogene TRBV3-2) to TRBJ2-3; 10 bases match TRBD2. Germline V gives CDR1 LGHDT, CDR2 YNNKEL (reference sequence). V was pared by 5 bases and J by 0 bases, with 11 bases of the junction left unmatched. CDR3 length: 18 amino acids. The CDR3: CASSTSSGGSSSTDTQYF. The DNA for the CDR3 is TGTGCCAGCAGCACCTCTAGCGGGGGCTCCTCTAGCACAGATACGCAGTATTTT.

V gene TRBV7-2 combines with J gene TRBJ1-2; no firm D call. The V end was cut by 0 bases, the J end by 7 bases, with 15 bases between. CDR1 is SGHTA, CDR2 FQGNSA, per germline. The CDR3 has 15 residues. CDR3 amino acids: CASSLATAGFGGYTF. CDR3 bases: TGTGCCAGCAGCTTAGCCACCGCCGGGTTCGGTGGCTACACCTTC.

This chain joins TRBV2 and TRBJ1-6, with TRBD1 as a possible D gene (5 bases). Germline loops: CDR1 SNHLY, CDR2 FYNNEI. Trimming took off 2 bases at V and 9 bases at J, with 11 bases between the two ends. The CDR3 runs 14 residues. In DNA form, the CDR3 reads TGTGCCAGCAGTGAACCGGGGGAGTCTTCACCCCTCCACTTT. This translates into CASSEPGESSPLHF.

V gene TRBV19 combines with J gene TRBJ2-2; possible D gene TRBD2, 5 bases. Germline V gives CDR1 LNHDA, CDR2 SQIVND (reference sequence). Trimming pared 5 bases from V and 8 bases from J, leaving 9 bases between. The CDR3 covers 12 residues. The CDR3 here is CASSRRGGELFF. The CDR3 DNA reads TGTGCCAGTAGTCGTCGGGGAGGGGAGCTGTTTTTT.

The CDR3 DNA reads as TGTGCCAGCAGCTTAGGCAGGGGCTACGAGCAGTACTTC. Translating gives CASSLGRGYEQYF. The rearrangement joins TRBV7-3 to TRBJ2-7; a weak D match, TRBD1 (6 bases). The CDR3 covers 13 residues. Germline V CDR1 and CDR2: SGHTA, FQGTGA. Trimming took off 2 bases at V and 3 bases at J, with 8 bases between the two ends. Full variable domain (missing parts from reference TRBV7-3 and TRBJ2-7): GAGVSQTPSNKVTEKGKYVELRCDPISGHTALYWYRQSLGQGPEFLIYFQGTGAADDSGLPNDRFFAVRPEGSVSTLKIQRTERGDSAVYLCASSLGRGYEQYFGPGTRLTVT.

A note on this clone: The junction departs from the called germline gene at one end, perhaps through a read error. As DNA, the CDR3 is TGTGCCAGCAGCCCCAGACAGTTTACGGGACTAGCGGGGAACTTTTTC. It encodes CASSPRQFTGLAGNFF. The chain couples TRBV5-8 to TRBJ2-7; 13 nucleotides line up with TRBD2. The CDR3 sequence is 16 residues long. Germline CDR1 reads SGHTS; CDR2 reads YDEGEE.

This sequence joins TRBV12-3 or TRBV12-4 and TRBJ1-2; D unresolved. The CDR3 runs to 13 residues. V lost 3 bases, J lost 7 bases, and 12 bases lay in between. CDR3 loop: CASSLHHEGGYTF. The DNA for the CDR3 is TGTGCCAGCAGTTTGCATCATGAGGGTGGCTACACCTTC.

V is TRBV2 and J is TRBJ2-7; 8 bases are a match to TRBD1. The J segment lost 1 base and the V segment lost 7 bases, leaving 3 bases of the junction unmatched. This CDR3 spans 13 amino acids. CDR1 is SNHLY and CDR2 is FYNNEI in the germline V gene. CDR3 residues: CASTGQVSYEQYF. The DNA of the CDR3 is TGTGCCAGCACGGGACAGGTTTCCTACGAGCAGTACTTC.

The gene calls are TRBV11-3 and TRBJ1-1; 7 bases are shared with TRBD1. The CDR3 totals 17 residues. Germline CDR1 is SGHNT and CDR2 is YENEEA. With 3 bases clipped from V and 0 bases from J, the junction kept 10 bases outside the gene matches. The CDR3 loop reads CASSFGGGPGMNTEAFF. The CDR3 DNA reads as TGTGCCAGCAGCTTCGGAGGGGGCCCCGGCATGAACACTGAAGCTTTCTTT.

This chain uses TRBV7-9 with TRBJ1-1; 7 nucleotides line up with TRBD1. This CDR3 has 14 amino acids. V lost 5 bases, J lost 6 bases, and 9 bases stayed unmatched. The V gene's germline CDR1 is SEHNR and CDR2 FQNEAQ (reference sequence). CDR3 nucleotides: TGTGCCAGCAGCCCTTACAGGGGAGGAGCTGAAGCTTTCTTT. Translating gives CASSPYRGGAEAFF.